Sequencing of this TCR beta chain was carried out in a study of cytomegalovirus exposure and HLA in healthy donors. Study conclusions and caveats: Overall, approximately 150 TCR beta chains were annotated as cytomegalovirus-associated.

The CDR3 spans 15 residues. V gave up 0 bases and J gave up 3 bases, with 13 bases separating them. Germline V CDR1 and CDR2: SGHDT, YYEEEE. On this clone itself: The antigen is undetermined.

The assay was immunoSEQ multiplex PCR, and TCRdb's table has in-frame clones only and misses some. The profile shows roughly 240,000 clones, about 86% of them singletons. Sequenced input: PBMCs. The chain has TRBV5-6 and TRBJ2-7, with D perhaps TRBD2 (5 bases). This receptor was obtained from a man aged 18 to 35 in good health and CMV-seronegative. CDR3 protein: CASSLDQRLYYEQYF. The CDR3 nucleotides read TGTGCCAGCAGCTTGGACCAGCGGCTCTACTACGAGCAGTACTTC.